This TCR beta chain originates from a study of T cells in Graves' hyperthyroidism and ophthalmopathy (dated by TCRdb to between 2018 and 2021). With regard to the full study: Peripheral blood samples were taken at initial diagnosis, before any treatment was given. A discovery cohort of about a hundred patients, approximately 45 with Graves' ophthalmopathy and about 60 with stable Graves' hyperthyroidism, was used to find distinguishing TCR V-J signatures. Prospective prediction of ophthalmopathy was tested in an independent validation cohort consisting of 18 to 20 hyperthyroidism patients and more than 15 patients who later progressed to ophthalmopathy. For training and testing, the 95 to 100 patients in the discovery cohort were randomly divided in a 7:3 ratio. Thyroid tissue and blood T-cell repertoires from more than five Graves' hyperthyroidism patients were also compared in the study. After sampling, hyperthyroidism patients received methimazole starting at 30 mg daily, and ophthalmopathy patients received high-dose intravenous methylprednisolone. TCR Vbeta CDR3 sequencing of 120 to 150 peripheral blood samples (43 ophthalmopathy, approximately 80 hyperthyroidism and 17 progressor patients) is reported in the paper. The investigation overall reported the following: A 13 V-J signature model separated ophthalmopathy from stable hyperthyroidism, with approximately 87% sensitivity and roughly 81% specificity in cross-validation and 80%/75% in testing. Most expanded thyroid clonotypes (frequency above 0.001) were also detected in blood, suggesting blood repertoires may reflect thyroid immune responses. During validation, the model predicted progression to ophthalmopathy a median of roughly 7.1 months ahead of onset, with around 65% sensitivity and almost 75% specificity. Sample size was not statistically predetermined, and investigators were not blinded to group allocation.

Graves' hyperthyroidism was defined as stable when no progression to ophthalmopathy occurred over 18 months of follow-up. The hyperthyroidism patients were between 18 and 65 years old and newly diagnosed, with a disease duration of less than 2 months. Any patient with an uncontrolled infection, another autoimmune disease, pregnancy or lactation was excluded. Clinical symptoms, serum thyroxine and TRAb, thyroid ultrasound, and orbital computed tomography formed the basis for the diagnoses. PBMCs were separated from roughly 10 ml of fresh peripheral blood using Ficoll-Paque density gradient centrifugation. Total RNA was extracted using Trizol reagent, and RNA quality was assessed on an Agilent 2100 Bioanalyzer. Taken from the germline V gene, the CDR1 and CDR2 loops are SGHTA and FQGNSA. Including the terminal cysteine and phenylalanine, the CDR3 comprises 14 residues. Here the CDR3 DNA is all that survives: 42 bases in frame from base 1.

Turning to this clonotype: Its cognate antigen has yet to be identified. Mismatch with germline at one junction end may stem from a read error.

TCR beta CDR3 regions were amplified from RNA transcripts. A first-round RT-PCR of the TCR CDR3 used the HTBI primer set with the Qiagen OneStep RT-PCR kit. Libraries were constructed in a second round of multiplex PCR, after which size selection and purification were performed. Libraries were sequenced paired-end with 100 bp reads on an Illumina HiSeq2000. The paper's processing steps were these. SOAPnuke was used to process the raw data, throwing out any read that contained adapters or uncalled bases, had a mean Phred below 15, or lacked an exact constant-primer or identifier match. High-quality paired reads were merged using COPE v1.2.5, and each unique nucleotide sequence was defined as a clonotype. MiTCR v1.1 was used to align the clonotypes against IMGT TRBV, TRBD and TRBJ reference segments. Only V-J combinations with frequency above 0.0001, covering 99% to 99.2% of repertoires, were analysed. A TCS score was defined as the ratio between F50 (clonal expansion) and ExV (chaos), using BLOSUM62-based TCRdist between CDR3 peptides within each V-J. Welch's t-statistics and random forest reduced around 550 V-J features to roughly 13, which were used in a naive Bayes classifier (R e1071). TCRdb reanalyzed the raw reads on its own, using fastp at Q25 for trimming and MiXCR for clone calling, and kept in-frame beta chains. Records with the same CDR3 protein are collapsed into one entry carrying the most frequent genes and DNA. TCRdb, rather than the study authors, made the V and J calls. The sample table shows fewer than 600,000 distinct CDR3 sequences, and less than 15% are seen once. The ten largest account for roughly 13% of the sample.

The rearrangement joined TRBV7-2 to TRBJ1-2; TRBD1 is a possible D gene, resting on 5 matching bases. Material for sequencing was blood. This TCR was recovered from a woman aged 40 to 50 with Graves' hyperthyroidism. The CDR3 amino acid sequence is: CASSLVPGGYGYAF. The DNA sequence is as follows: TGTGCCAGCAGCTTAGTTCCGGGGGGGTATGGCTACGCCTTC.